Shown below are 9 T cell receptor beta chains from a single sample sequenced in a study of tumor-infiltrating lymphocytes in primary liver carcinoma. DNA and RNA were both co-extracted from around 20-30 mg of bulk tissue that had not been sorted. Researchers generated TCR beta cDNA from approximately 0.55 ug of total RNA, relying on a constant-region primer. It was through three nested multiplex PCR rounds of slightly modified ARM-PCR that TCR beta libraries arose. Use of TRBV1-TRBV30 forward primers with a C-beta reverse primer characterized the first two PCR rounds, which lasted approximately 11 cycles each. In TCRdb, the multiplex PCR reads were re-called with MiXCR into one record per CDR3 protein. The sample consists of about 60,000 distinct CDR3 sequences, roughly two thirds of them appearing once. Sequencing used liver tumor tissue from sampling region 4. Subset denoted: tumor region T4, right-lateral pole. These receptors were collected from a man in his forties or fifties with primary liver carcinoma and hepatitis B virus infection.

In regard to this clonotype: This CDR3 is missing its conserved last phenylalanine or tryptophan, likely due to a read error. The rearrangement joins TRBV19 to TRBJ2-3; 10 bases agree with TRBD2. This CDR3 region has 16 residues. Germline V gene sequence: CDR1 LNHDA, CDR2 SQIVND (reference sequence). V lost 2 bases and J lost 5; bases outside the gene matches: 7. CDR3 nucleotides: TGTGCCAGTAGTATAATAGCGGGAGGTGCACAAGATACGCAGTATGTT. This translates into CASSIIAGGAQDTQYV.

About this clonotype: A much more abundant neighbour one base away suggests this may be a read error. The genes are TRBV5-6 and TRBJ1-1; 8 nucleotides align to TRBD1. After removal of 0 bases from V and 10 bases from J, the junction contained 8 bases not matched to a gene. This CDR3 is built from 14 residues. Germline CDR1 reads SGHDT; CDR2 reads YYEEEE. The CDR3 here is CASSLAQTGAVAFF. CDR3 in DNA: TGTGCCAGCAGCTTGGCACAGACAGGGGCTGTAGCTTTCTTT.

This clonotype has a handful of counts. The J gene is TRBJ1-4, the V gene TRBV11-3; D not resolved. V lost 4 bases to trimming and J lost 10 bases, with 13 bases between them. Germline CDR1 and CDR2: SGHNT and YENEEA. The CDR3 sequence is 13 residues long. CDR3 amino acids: CASSSGPGGKLFF. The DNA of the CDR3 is TGTGCCAGCAGCTCAGGACCCGGCGGAAAACTGTTTTTT. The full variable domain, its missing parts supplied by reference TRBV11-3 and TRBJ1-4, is EAGVVQSPRYKIIEKKQPVAFWCNPISGHNTLYWYLQNLGQGPELLIRYENEEAVDDSQLPKDRFSAERLKGVDSTLKIQPAELGDSAVYLCASSSGPGGKLFFGSGTQLSVL.

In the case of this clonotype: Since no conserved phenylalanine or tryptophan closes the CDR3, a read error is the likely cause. CDR3: CASSQDEGLREKLFL. CDR3 DNA: TGCGCCAGCAGCCAAGATGAGGGGCTTAGGGAAAAACTGTTTTTA. This chain joins TRBV4-1 and TRBJ1-4; D is perhaps TRBD1 (5 bases). The CDR3 covers 15 residues. Germline V gives CDR1 MGHRA, CDR2 YSYEKL. Deletions cut 0 bases from V and 8 bases from J, with 13 bases between.

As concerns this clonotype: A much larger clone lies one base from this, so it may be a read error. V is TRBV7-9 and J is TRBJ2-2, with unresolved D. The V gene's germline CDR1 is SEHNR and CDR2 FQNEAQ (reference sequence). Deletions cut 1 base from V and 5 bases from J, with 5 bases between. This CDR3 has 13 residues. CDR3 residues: CASSLVLTGELFF. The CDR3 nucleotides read TGTGCCAGCAGCTTAGTGTTGACCGGGGAGCTGTTTTTT.

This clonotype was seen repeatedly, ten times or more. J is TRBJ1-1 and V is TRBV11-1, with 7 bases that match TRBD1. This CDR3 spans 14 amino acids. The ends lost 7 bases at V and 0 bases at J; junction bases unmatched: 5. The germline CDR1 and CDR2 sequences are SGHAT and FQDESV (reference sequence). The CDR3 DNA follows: TGTGCCAGCACCGGGACAGACTTGAACACTGAAGCTTTCTTT. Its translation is CASTGTDLNTEAFF.

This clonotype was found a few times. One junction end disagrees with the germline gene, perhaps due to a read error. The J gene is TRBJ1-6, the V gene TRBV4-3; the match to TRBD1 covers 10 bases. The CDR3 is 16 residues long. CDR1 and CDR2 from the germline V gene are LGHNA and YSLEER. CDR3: CASRSWDRGRNSPLHF. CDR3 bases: TGCGCCAGCAGGTCCTGGGACAGGGGAAGGAATTCACCCCTGCACTTT.

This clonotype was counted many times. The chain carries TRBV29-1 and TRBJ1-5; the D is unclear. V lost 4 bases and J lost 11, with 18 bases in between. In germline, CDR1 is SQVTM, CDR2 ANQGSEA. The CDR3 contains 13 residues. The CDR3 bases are TGCAGCGTTGTGTTTGCGGGAGCATCAGCCCAGCATTTT. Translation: CSVVFAGASAQHF.

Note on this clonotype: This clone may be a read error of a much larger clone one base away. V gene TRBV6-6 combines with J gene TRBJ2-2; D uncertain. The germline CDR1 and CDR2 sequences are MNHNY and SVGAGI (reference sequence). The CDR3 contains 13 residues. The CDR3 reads CPGSATNTGELFF. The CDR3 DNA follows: TGTCCCGGCAGTGCAACGAACACCGGGGAGCTGTTTTTT.